This T cell receptor beta chain was obtained from a study of identical twins. Whole-study findings and limits: There is a chance that invariant MAIT and iNKT cells partially muddied zero-insertion analyses. With abundant cord blood beta clonotypes, insertions were fewer; memory repertoires showed no such pattern.

CDR1 LGHNT and CDR2 FRNRAP come from the germline V gene. CDR3 length: 14 amino acids. Unmatched junction bases numbered 3, after V lost 5 bases and J lost 4 bases. This clonotype has only a few counts. The antigen remains unidentified. A universal primer site came from template switching; cDNA carried unique molecular identifiers. TCRdb processed the 5' RACE reads anew with MiXCR; each CDR3 protein has one entry. The table shows about 280,000 distinct CDR3 sequences, with about 8.1% occurring only once. These same records also appear under a second study, on yellow fever vaccine responses in identical twins.

This chain connects TRBV12-5 to TRBJ2-3; TRBD1 matches 10 bases. Sequences were obtained from memory (CD45RO+) T cells sorted from blood. This sequence originates from a woman aged 18-30 years in good health. CDR3 bases: TGTGCTAGTGGTATGACAGGGGGCGCAGATACGCAGTATTTT. This translates into CASGMTGGADTQYF.